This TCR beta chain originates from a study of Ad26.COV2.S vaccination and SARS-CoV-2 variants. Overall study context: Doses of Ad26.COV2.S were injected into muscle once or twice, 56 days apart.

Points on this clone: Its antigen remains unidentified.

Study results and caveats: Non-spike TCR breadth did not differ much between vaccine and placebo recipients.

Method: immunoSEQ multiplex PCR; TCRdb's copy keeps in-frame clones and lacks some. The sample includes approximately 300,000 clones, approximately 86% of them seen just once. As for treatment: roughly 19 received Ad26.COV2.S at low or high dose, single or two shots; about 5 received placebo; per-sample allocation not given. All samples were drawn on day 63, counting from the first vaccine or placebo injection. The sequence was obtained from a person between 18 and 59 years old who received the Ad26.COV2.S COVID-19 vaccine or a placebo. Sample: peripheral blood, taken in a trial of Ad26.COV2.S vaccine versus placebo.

CDR3 in DNA: TGTGCCAGCTCACCGCTAGCAGTGGACACCGGGGAGCTGTTTTTT. Amino acids: CASSPLAVDTGELFF. The chain couples TRBV18 to TRBJ2-2, with a weak D call TRBD2 (5 bases). This CDR3 has 15 residues. CDR1 and CDR2 (germline): KGHSH, LQKENI. V was cut by 3 bases and J by 3 bases, with 11 bases left in between.